Below are 12 T cell receptor beta chains sequenced from a single sample in a study of blood T cell repertoires in COVID-19. TCRdb keeps only in-frame clones here, not all; method: immunoSEQ multiplex PCR. This table has a few hundred thousand clones, 70% to 90% appearing once. Input material: peripheral blood. The receptors stem from a woman in her twenties or thirties with active or convalescent COVID-19.

This clone was detected only once. The rearrangement uses TRBV5-1 and TRBJ2-7; 10 bases agree with TRBD1. The germline V gene has CDR1 SGHRS and CDR2 YFSETQ. CDR3 size: 14 residues. Germline trimming cut 3 bases from V and 5 bases from J; bases unmatched to any gene: 5. The CDR3 here is CASSWGQGSHEQYF. The CDR3 region has the DNA TGCGCCAGCAGCTGGGGACAGGGGAGCCACGAGCAGTACTTC.

For the CDR3, the DNA is TGTGCCAGCAGCCAAGAAGCGAACAGGAACTATGGCTACACCTTC. It translates to CASSQEANRNYGYTF. The chain joins TRBV14 to TRBJ1-2, with D perhaps TRBD1 (5 bases). The germline V gene encodes CDR1 SGHDN and CDR2 FVKESK. This CDR3 is 15 amino acids long. Trimming removed 0 bases at V and 2 bases at J, with 10 bases between.

The CDR3 coding sequence is TGTGCCAGCCTCTCCGGGGGGGGACAGGGGAGGCACGAGCAGTACTTC. Its translation: CASLSGGGQGRHEQYF. The J gene is TRBJ2-7, the V gene TRBV28; TRBD1 matches at 10 bases. This CDR3 comprises 16 residues. The ends lost 8 bases at V and 5 bases at J; junction bases unmatched: 15. Germline CDR1 is MDHEN and CDR2 is SYDVKM.

This CDR3 reads CASSYSMDSPPTF. The CDR3 nucleotides are TGTGCCAGCAGTTACTCGATGGACAGCCCTCCCACCTTC. The chain joins TRBV6-2 or TRBV6-3 to TRBJ1-2; D might be TRBD1 (6 bases). The CDR3 loop spans 13 amino acids. Looked up from germline, CDR1 is MNHEY and CDR2 is SVGEGT. Trimming took off 0 bases at V and 13 bases at J, with 15 bases between the two ends.

V gene TRBV2 combines with J gene TRBJ1-2; TRBD1 matches 8 bases. CDR1 and CDR2 (germline): SNHLY, FYNNEI. The V segment lost 6 bases and the J segment 7 bases; nucleotides outside the gene matches: 7. The CDR3 loop spans 13 amino acids. Written as DNA, the CDR3 is TGTGCCAGCAGCATGGACAGGGAGATTGGCTACACCTTC. It encodes CASSMDREIGYTF.

The CDR3 sequence: CASSPTGTTYEQYF. The DNA for the CDR3 is TGTGCCAGTAGCCCAACCGGGACAACCTACGAGCAGTACTTC. The chain combines TRBV19 with TRBJ2-7, with D possibly matching TRBD1 (6 bases). This CDR3 is 14 amino acids long. Germline values: CDR1 LNHDA, CDR2 SQIVND (reference sequence). V was shortened by 6 bases and J by 2 bases, with 14 bases between the two germline ends.

This chain uses TRBV19 with TRBJ1-2, with 7 bases matching TRBD1. Germline-derived CDR1 and CDR2 are LNHDA and SQIVND (reference sequence). CDR3 length: 15 residues. With V trimmed by 5 bases and J by 5 bases, 11 bases remained unmatched. The CDR3 region has the DNA TGTGCCAGTAGTGAATTAAGGGACAGACCATATGGCTACACCTTC. Amino acids: CASSELRDRPYGYTF. Drawing the rest from reference TRBV19 and TRBJ1-2, the complete variable domain is DGGITQSPKYLFRKEGQNVTLSCEQNLNHDAMYWYRQDPGQGLRLIYYSQIVNDFQKGDIAEGYSVSREKKESFPLTVTSAQKNPTAFYLCASSELRDRPYGYTFGSGTRLTVV.

This clone appeared once. At one boundary the junction diverges from the germline segment, which might be a read error. DNA for the CDR3: TGCGCCAGCAGTCAATCGGCCCAGGACAGGGGCAACCAGCCCCAGCATTTT. Translated, it gives CASSQSAQDRGNQPQHF. The chain couples TRBV23-1 to TRBJ1-5; TRBD1 matches 9 bases. TRBV23-1 is recorded as an ORF, its role being uncertain. CDR3 length equals 17 residues.

This clone was recorded a few times. The rearrangement uses TRBV6-5 and TRBJ2-1, with D perhaps TRBD1 (6 bases). Germline V gene data show CDR1 as MNHEY and CDR2 as SVGAGI. This CDR3 contains 15 residues. Trimming left V 3 bases short and J 9 bases short, with 18 bases between. The CDR3 DNA reads as TGTGCCAGCAGTTATCATCCTACAGGGTCCGGTGAGCAGTTCTTC. It translates to CASSYHPTGSGEQFF.

The genes are TRBV6-5 and TRBJ2-5; 9 nucleotides match TRBD1. With V trimmed by 1 base and J by 4 bases, 4 bases remained unmatched. Germline V gene sequence: CDR1 MNHEY, CDR2 SVGAGI. The CDR3 runs to 15 residues. The CDR3 spells CASSYLQGARETQYF. The DNA for the CDR3 is TGTGCCAGCAGTTACTTACAGGGGGCTCGAGAGACCCAGTACTTC.

The J gene is TRBJ2-4, the V gene TRBV27; 7 bases align to TRBD1. The CDR3 is 13 residues long. Germline lookup yields CDR1 MNHEY and CDR2 SMNVEV (reference sequence). J lost 6 bases, V lost 3 bases, and 2 bases had no gene match. Here the CDR3 reads CASSFRDRNIQYF. The CDR3 DNA reads as TGTGCCAGCAGTTTCCGGGACAGAAACATTCAGTACTTC.

The chain has TRBV7-2 and TRBJ1-2; TRBD1 aligns across 8 bases. Per the germline V gene, CDR1 is SGHTA and CDR2 is FQGNSA. The junction had 15 bases not matched to a gene; V was cut back by 5 bases and J by 7 bases. CDR3 size: 16 residues. In nucleotides, the CDR3 is TGTGCCAGCAGCCTTTTCGTCGGGCAGGGGGCGCTTGGCTACACCTTC. This gives the protein CASSLFVGQGALGYTF.